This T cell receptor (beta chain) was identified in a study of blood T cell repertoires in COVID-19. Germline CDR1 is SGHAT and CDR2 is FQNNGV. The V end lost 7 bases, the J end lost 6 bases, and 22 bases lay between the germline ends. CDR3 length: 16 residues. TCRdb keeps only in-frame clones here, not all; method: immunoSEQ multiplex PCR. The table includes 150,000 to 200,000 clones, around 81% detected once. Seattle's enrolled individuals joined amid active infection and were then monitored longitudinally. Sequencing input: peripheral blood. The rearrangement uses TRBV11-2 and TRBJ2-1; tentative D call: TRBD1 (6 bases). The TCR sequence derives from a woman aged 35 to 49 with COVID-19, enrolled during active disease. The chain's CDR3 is CASTKRTGTPANEQFF. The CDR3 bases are TGTGCCAGCACCAAACGGACCGGGACACCCGCCAATGAGCAGTTCTTC.